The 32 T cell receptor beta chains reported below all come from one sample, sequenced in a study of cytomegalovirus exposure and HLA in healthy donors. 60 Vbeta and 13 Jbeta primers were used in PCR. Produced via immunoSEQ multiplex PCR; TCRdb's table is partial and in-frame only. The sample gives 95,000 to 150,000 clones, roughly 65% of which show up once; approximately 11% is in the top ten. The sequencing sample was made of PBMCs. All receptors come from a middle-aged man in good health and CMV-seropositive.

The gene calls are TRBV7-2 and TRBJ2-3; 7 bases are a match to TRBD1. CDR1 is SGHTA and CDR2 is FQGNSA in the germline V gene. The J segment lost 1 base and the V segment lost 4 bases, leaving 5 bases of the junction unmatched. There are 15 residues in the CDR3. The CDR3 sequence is CASSSDRARTDTQYF. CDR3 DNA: TGTGCCAGCAGCTCTGACAGGGCCCGCACAGATACGCAGTATTTT. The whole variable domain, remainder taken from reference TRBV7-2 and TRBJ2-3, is GAGVSQSPSNKVTEKGKDVELRCDPISGHTALYWYRQSLGQGLEFLIYFQGNSAPDKSGLPSDRFSAERTGGSVSTLTIQRTQQEDSAVYLCASSSDRARTDTQYFGPGTRLTVL.

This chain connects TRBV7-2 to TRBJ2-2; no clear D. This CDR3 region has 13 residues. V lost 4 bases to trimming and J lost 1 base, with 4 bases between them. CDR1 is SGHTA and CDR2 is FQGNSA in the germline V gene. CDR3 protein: CASSSMNTGELFF. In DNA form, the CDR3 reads TGTGCCAGCAGCTCCATGAACACCGGGGAGCTGTTTTTT.

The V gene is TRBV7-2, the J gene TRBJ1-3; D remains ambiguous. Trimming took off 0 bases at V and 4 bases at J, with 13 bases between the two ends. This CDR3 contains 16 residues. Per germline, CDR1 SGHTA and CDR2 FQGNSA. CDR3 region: CASSLAALRGGNTIYF. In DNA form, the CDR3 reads TGTGCCAGCAGCTTAGCTGCCCTCAGAGGGGGAAACACCATATATTTT.

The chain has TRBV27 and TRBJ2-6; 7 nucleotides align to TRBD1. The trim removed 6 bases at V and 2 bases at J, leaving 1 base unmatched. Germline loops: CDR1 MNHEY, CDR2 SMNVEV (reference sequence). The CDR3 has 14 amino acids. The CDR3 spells CASSTGAGANVLTF. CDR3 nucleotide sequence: TGTGCCAGCAGCACAGGGGCTGGGGCCAACGTCCTGACTTTC.

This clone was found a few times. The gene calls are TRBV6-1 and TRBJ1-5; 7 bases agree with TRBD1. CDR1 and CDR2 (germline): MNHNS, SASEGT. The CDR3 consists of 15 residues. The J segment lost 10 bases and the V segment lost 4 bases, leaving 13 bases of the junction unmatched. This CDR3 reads CASSVRQGRVGPQHF. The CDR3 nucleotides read TGTGCCAGCAGTGTGCGACAGGGTAGGGTAGGACCCCAGCATTTT.

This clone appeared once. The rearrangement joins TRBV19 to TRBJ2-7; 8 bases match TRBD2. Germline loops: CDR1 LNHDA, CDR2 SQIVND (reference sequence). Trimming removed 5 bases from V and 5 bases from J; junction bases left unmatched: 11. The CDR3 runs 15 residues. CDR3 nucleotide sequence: TGTGCCAGTAGTCCTGGTGGAGCGGGAGAAGACGAGCAGTACTTC. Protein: CASSPGGAGEDEQYF.

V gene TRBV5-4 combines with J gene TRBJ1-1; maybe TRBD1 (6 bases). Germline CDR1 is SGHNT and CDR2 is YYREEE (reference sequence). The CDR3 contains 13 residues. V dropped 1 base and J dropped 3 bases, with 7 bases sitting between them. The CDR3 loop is CASSLYRDTEAFF. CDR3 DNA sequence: TGTGCCAGCAGCTTGTACAGGGACACTGAAGCTTTCTTT.

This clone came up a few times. CDR3 residues: CASSHHTDRVVGYEQYF. The CDR3 nucleotides read TGTGCCAGCAGTCACCATACTGACAGGGTTGTTGGCTACGAGCAGTACTTC. This rearrangement joins TRBV28 to TRBJ2-7, with 7 bases lining up with TRBD1. V shed 5 bases and J 3 bases; nucleotides not matched to a gene: 16. Germline loops: CDR1 MDHEN, CDR2 SYDVKM. The CDR3 extends over 17 amino acids.

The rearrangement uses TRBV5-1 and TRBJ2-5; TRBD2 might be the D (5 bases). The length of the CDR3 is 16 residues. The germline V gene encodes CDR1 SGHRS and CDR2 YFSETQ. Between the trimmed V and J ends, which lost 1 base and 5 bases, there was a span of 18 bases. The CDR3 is CASSLSGIGLWETQYF. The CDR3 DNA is TGCGCCAGCAGCTTGTCGGGGATTGGGCTGTGGGAGACCCAGTACTTC.

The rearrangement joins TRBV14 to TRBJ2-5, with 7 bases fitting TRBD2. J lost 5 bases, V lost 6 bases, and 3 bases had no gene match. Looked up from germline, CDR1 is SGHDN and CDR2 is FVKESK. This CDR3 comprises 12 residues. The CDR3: CASSGLGETQYF. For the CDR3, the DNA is TGTGCCAGCAGTGGACTAGGGGAGACCCAGTACTTC.

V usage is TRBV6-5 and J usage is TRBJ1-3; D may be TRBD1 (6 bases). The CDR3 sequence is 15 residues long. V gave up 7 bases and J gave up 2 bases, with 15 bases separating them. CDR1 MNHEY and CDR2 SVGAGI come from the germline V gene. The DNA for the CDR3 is TGTGCCAGCACCCTCCGAGGGGGTGCTGGAAACACCATATATTTT. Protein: CASTLRGGAGNTIYF.

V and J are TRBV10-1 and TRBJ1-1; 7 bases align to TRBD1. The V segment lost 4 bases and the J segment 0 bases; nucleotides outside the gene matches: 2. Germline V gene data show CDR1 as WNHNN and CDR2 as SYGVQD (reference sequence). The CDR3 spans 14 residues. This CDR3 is CASSAGTVNTEAFF. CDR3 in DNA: TGCGCCAGCAGTGCCGGGACAGTGAACACTGAAGCTTTCTTT.

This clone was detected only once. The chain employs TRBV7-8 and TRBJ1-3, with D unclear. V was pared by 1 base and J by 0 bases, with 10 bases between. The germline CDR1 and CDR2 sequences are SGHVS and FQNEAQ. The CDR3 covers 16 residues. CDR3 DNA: TGTGCCAGCAGCTTAGTTTCGGCAGGCTCTGGAAACACCATATATTTT. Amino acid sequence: CASSLVSAGSGNTIYF.

The CDR3 coding sequence is TGTGCCAGCAGTTACGGGACAGGGGGCGGCGATGGCTACACCTTC. This translates into CASSYGTGGGDGYTF. The chain carries TRBV27 and TRBJ1-2, with 12 bases aligning to TRBD1. The CDR3 is 15 amino acids. CDR1 MNHEY and CDR2 SMNVEV come from the germline V gene (reference sequence). J lost 6 bases, V lost 4 bases, and 6 bases had no gene match.

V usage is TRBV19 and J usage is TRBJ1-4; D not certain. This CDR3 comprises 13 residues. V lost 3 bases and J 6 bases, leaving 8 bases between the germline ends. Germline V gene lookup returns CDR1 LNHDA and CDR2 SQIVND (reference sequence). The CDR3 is CASSMGDYEKLFF. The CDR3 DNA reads TGTGCCAGTAGTATGGGAGACTATGAAAAACTGTTTTTT. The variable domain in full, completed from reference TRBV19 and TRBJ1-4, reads DGGITQSPKYLFRKEGQNVTLSCEQNLNHDAMYWYRQDPGQGLRLIYYSQIVNDFQKGDIAEGYSVSREKKESFPLTVTSAQKNPTAFYLCASSMGDYEKLFFGSGTQLSVL.

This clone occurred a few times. The CDR3, as DNA: TGTGCCAGCAGACCGTATAAGGGACTAGCAGAAAGGGGGGAGCTGTTTTTT. It translates to CASRPYKGLAERGELFF. The chain has TRBV28 and TRBJ2-2; 9 bases are shared with TRBD2. There are 17 residues in the CDR3. The V gene's germline CDR1 is MDHEN and CDR2 SYDVKM. Losses at the gene ends were 6 bases for V and 8 bases for J; bases not matched to a gene: 16.

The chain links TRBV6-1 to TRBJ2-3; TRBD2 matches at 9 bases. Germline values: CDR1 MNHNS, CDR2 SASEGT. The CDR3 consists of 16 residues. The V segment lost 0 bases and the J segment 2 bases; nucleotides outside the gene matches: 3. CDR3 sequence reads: CASSEASGSYTDTQYF. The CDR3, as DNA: TGTGCCAGCAGTGAAGCTAGCGGGAGTTACACAGATACGCAGTATTTT.

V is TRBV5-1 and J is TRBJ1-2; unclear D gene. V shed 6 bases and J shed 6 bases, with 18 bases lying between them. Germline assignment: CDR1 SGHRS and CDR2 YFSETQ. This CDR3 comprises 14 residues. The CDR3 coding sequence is TGCGCCAGCAACCCCCGCGGCAGAATTGATGGCTACACCTTC. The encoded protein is CASNPRGRIDGYTF.

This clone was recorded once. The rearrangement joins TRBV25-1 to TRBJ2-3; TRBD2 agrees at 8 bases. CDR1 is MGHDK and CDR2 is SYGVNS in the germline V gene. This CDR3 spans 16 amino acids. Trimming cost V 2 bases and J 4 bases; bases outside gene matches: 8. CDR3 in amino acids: CASSEELAVGADTQYF. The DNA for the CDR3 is TGTGCCAGCAGTGAAGAACTAGCGGTTGGGGCAGATACGCAGTATTTT.

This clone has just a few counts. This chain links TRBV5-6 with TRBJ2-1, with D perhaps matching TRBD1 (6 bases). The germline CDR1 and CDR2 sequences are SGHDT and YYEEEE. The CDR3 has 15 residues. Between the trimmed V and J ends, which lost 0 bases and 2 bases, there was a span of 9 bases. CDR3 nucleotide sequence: TGTGCCAGCAGCTTGGCAGGGGCACCCTACAATGAGCAGTTCTTC. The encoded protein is CASSLAGAPYNEQFF.

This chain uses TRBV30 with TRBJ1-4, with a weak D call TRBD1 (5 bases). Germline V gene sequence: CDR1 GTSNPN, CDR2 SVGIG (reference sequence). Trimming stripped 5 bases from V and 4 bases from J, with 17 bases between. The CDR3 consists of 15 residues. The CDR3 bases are TGTGCCTGGGGGGACGTGGGGACTGGTAATGAAAAACTGTTTTTT. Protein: CAWGDVGTGNEKLFF.

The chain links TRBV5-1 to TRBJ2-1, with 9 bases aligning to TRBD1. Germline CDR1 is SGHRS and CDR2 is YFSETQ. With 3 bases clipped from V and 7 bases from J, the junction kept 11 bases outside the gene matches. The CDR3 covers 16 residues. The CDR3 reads CASSSGGTGRWNEQFF. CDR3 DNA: TGCGCCAGCAGCTCAGGGGGGACAGGGAGGTGGAATGAGCAGTTCTTC.

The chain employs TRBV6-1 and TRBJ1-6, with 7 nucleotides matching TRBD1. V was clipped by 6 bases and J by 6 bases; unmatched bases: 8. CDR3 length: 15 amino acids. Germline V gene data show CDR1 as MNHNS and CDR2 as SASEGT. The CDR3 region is CASSERRGSNSPLHF. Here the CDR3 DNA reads TGTGCCAGCAGCGAGCGCAGGGGGAGTAATTCACCCCTCCACTTT.

CDR3 protein: CASSSRLAGGYEQYF. CDR3 sequence (DNA): TGTGCCAGCAGCTCAAGACTAGCGGGAGGTTACGAGCAGTACTTC. The rearrangement links TRBV7-9 to TRBJ2-7, with 13 bases that match TRBD2. Per the germline V gene, CDR1 is SEHNR and CDR2 is FQNEAQ (reference sequence). With 4 bases clipped from V and 4 bases from J, the junction kept 4 bases outside the gene matches. This CDR3 is built from 15 residues. The whole variable domain, filled in from reference TRBV7-9 and TRBJ2-7, reads DTGVSQNPRHKITKRGQNVTFRCDPISEHNRLYWYRQTLGQGPEFLTYFQNEAQLEKSRLLSDRFSAERPKGSFSTLEIQRTEQGDSAMYLCASSSRLAGGYEQYFGPGTRLTVT.

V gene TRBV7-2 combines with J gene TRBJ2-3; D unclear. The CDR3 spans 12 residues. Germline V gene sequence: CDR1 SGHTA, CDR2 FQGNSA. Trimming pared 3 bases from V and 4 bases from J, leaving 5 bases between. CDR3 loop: CASSFAADTQYF. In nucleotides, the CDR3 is TGTGCCAGCAGCTTCGCGGCAGATACGCAGTATTTT.

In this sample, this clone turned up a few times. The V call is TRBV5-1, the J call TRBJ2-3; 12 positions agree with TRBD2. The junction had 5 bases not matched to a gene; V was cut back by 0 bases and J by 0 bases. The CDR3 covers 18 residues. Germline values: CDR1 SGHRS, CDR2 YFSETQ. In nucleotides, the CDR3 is TGCGCCAGCAGCTTGGAAGGACTAGCGGGGCGAAGCACAGATACGCAGTATTTT. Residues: CASSLEGLAGRSTDTQYF.

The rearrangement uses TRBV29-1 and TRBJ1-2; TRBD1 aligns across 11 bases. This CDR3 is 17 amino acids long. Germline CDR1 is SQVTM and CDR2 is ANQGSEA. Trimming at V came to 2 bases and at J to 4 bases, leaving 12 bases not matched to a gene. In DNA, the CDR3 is TGCAGCGTTGAAAAGATAGGGACAGGGGGAAAGGGCTATGGCTACACCTTC. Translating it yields CSVEKIGTGGKGYGYTF. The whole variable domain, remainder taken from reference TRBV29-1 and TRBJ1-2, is SAVISQKPSRDICQRGTSLTIQCQVDSQVTMMFWYRQQPGQSLTLIATANQGSEATYESGFVIDKFPISRPNLTFSTLTVSNMSPEDSSIYLCSVEKIGTGGKGYGYTFGSGTRLTVV.

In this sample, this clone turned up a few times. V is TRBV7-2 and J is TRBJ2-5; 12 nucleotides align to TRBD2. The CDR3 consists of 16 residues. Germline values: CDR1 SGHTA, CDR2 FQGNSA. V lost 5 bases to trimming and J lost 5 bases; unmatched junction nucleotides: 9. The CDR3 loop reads CASSRVTSGSWETQYF. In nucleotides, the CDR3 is TGTGCCAGCAGCCGTGTGACTAGCGGGAGTTGGGAGACCCAGTACTTC.

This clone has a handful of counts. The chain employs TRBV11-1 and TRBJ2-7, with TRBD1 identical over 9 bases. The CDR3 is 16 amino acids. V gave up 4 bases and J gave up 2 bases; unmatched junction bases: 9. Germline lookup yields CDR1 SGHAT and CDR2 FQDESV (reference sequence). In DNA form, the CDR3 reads TGTGCCAGCAGCTCCTACAGGGGGCGACGAACCTACGAGCAGTACTTC. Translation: CASSSYRGRRTYEQYF.

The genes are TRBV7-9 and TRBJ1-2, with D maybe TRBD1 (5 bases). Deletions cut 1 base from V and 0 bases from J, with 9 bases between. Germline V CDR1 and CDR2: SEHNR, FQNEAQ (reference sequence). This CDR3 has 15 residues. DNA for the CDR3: TGTGCCAGCAGCTTAGAGCAGGGATCTAACTATGGCTACACCTTC. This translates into CASSLEQGSNYGYTF.

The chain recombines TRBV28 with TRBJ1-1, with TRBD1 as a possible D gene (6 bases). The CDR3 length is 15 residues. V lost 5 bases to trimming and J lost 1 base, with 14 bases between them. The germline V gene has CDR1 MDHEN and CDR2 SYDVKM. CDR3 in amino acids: CASSPGGQQNTEAFF. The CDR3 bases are TGTGCCAGCAGTCCCGGAGGACAGCAGAACACTGAAGCTTTCTTT. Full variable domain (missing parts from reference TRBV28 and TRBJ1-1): DVKVTQSSRYLVKRTGEKVFLECVQDMDHENMFWYRQDPGLGLRLIYFSYDVKMKEKGDIPEGYSVSREKKERFSLILESASTNQTSMYLCASSPGGQQNTEAFFGQGTRLTVV.

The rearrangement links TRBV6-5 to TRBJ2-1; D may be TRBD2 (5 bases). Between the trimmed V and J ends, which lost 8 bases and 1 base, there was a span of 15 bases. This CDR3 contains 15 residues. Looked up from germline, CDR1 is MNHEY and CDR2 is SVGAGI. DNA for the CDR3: TGTGCCAGCCTCAAGAGCGGTTCTTCCTACAATGAGCAGTTCTTC. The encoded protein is CASLKSGSSYNEQFF.